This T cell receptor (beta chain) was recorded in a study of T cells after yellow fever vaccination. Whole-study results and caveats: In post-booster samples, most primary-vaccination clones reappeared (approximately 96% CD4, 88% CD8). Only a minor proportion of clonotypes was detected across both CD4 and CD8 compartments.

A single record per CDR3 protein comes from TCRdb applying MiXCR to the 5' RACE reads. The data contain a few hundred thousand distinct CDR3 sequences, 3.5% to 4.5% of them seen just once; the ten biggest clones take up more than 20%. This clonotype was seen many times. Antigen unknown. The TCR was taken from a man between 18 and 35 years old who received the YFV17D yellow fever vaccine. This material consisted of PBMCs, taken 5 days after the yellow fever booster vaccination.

The CDR3 protein is CSARRQGTYNEQFF. The CDR3 nucleotides read TGCAGTGCTAGGAGACAGGGGACCTACAATGAGCAGTTCTTC. This chain connects TRBV20-1 to TRBJ2-1; 8 bases match TRBD1. This CDR3 comprises 14 residues. The trim removed 3 bases at V and 2 bases at J, leaving 3 bases unmatched. Germline-derived CDR1 and CDR2 are DFQATT and SNEGSKA (reference sequence).